Listed below are T cell receptor beta chains from one sample, sequenced in a study of human T cells and chemical hapten exposure. TCRdb analysed the RACE reads with MiXCR anew, one entry per CDR3 protein. The sample contains some 380,000 distinct CDR3 sequences, approximately 5% of which appear only once. The specimen comprised whole blood, sampled in connection with sensitization to the hapten diphenylcyclopropenone (DPC). These receptors were taken from a woman between 50 and 59 years old with alopecia areata. Some clones in this sample may be carry-over from other donors' samples. CDR3s include the opening cysteine and the closing phenylalanine or tryptophan. The D gene is left open where the match is weak. The size of a clone is reported for some rows only, either as once, few or many, or as a class for expanded clones.

size,D,V,J,CDR3,DNA
many,-,TRBV28,TRBJ1-4,CASSLVAPNEKLFF,TGTGCCAGCAGTTTAGTGGCACCTAATGAAAAACTGTTTTTT
many,TRBD1,TRBV7-9,TRBJ1-2,CASSPRQGPTGYTF,TGTGCCAGCAGCCCTAGACAGGGACCGACTGGCTACACCTTC
-,-,TRBV28,TRBJ2-7,CASRGLSGYEQYF,TGTGCCAGCAGGGGCCTTTCGGGATACGAGCAGTACTTC
-,-,TRBV13,TRBJ2-7,CASSLEGGHYEQYF,TGTGCCAGCAGCTTAGAGGGGGGGCACTACGAGCAGTACTTC
-,-,TRBV10-3,TRBJ1-6,CAISENRGGSPPHF,TGTGCCATCAGTGAGAATCGCGGCGGTTCACCCCCCCACTTT
many,-,TRBV27,TRBJ1-6,CASSPDPGKGPYNSPLHF,TGTGCCAGCAGTCCAGACCCAGGCAAGGGCCCCTATAATTCACCCCTCCACTTT
-,TRBD1,TRBV12-3/TRBV12-4,TRBJ1-1,CASRRPIGTGVNTEAFF,TGTGCCAGCAGGCGCCCGATCGGGACAGGGGTGAACACTGAAGCTTTCTTT
many,-,TRBV23-1,TRBJ2-3,CASSHGGRDTDTQYF,TGCGCCAGCAGTCATGGGGGTCGGGACACAGATACGCAGTATTTT
many,TRBD1,TRBV20-1,TRBJ1-5,CSAPNRGGDQPQHF,TGCAGTGCTCCAAACAGGGGAGGGGATCAGCCCCAGCATTTT
few,TRBD2,TRBV27,TRBJ2-7,CASSFTAGAYEQYF,TGTGCCAGCAGTTTTACAGCGGGGGCCTACGAGCAGTACTTC
many,-,TRBV28,TRBJ2-2,CASSSTGFAGELFF,TGTGCCAGCAGTTCGACAGGATTTGCCGGGGAGCTGTTTTTT
-,-,TRBV7-9,TRBJ2-3,CASSPPGGGHTDTQYF,TGTGCCAGCAGCCCCCCTGGAGGGGGCCACACAGATACGCAGTATTTT
few,TRBD1,TRBV7-6,TRBJ1-1,CASSSTQGDTEAFF,TGTGCCAGCAGCTCGACACAGGGGGACACTGAAGCTTTCTTT
-,-,TRBV27,TRBJ2-1,CASRTGHEQFF,TGTGCCAGCAGGACTGGGCATGAGCAGTTCTTC
many,-,TRBV10-3,TRBJ1-1,CAISESRANTEAFF,TGTGCCATCAGTGAGTCAAGGGCCAACACTGAAGCTTTCTTT
many,TRBD2,TRBV7-8,TRBJ2-1,CASSPPTGGPREQFF,TGTGCCAGCAGCCCACCCACGGGAGGGCCCCGTGAGCAGTTCTTC
-,-,TRBV20-1,TRBJ2-7,CSARGMDSYEQYF,TGCAGTGCTAGAGGTATGGACTCCTACGAGCAGTACTTC
many,TRBD1,TRBV5-1,TRBJ1-3,CASSMTGTGNTIYF,TGCGCCAGCAGCATGACAGGGACTGGAAACACCATATATTTT